This T cell receptor beta chain was captured in a study of T cell responses to AZD1222 COVID-19 vaccine. Study-level results: White British ancestry dominated among donors, who included more females, and clonal diversity was possibly underestimated. It was only a handful of AZD1222 recipients who were seropositive at baseline.

Some clones are missing from TCRdb's copy, which holds only in-frame ones; the method was immunoSEQ multiplex PCR. The sample consists of around 45,000 clones, about 90% of them appearing once. Notes on this clone: What it recognizes is unknown.

Germline-derived CDR1 and CDR2 are LGHNA and YNFKEQ. The V gene lost 0 bases and the J gene lost 4 bases, with 21 bases spanning the gap. This CDR3 contains 19 residues. Second doses at about 4 or about 12 weeks were pooled. The receptor was derived from an adult who received the AZD1222 COVID-19 vaccine. Here the sequenced sample was peripheral blood, taken 28 days after the second AZD1222 dose. The chain links TRBV4-2 to TRBJ2-2; D remains unclear. This CDR3 is CASSQDKSQYRSSTGELFF. The CDR3 bases are TGTGCCAGCAGCCAAGATAAGAGTCAGTATAGGTCCTCCACCGGGGAGCTGTTTTTT.